A single sample is the source of the 13 T cell receptor beta chains below, sequenced in a study of blood T cell repertoires in COVID-19 (TCRdb year 2020). Library creation used the immunoSEQ multiplex PCR assay. Imported from immuneACCESS, the table was reduced by TCRdb to in-frame sequences with V and J called. These copies leave out some clones; in studies compared against another copy, an unresolved V gene accounts for under half, and the cause of the remainder is not known. The sample yields fewer than 65,000 clones; under 95% were counted once. Under 4.5% of the sample goes to the ten largest clones. The sequenced sample was peripheral blood. The receptors were sampled from a human donor in a cohort sampled during active COVID-19.

This clone was picked up a small number of times. The rearrangement uses TRBV12-3 or TRBV12-4 and TRBJ1-1, with unresolved D. Trimming stripped 4 bases from V and 8 bases from J, with 11 bases between. The CDR3 sequence is 12 residues long. CDR3 loop: CASSSGLAEAFF. For the CDR3, the DNA is TGTGCCAGCAGTTCCGGTCTTGCCGAAGCTTTCTTT.

The rearrangement uses TRBV19 and TRBJ1-1; D is possibly TRBD1 (6 bases). Germline V gene sequence: CDR1 LNHDA, CDR2 SQIVND (reference sequence). The germline V and J ends were trimmed by 6 bases and 2 bases, with 19 bases remaining between them. This CDR3 has 16 residues. The CDR3 loop reads CASRGRGRGRNTEAFF. The DNA for the CDR3 is TGTGCCAGTAGGGGACGGGGCAGGGGTCGAAACACTGAAGCTTTCTTT.

The J gene is TRBJ1-5, the V gene TRBV29-1; 10 bases fit TRBD1. The length of the CDR3 is 15 residues. The germline gives CDR1 SQVTM, CDR2 ANQGSEA. V was clipped by 7 bases and J by 5 bases; unmatched bases: 11. The CDR3 DNA reads as TGCAGCGCAGTAGAGGGACAGGGGAGCCATCAGCCCCAGCATTTT. Translation gives CSAVEGQGSHQPQHF.

The chain couples TRBV4-1 to TRBJ2-3; the match to TRBD2 covers 8 bases. This CDR3 has 15 amino acids. The V gene end was trimmed by 2 bases and the J gene end by 4 bases; junction bases not matched to a gene: 5. Germline values: CDR1 MGHRA, CDR2 YSYEKL. CDR3 nucleotides: TGCGCCAGCAGCCAAACCTCGCGGGAGGCAGATACGCAGTATTTT. It encodes CASSQTSREADTQYF.

CDR3 loop: CASSDREGQPQHF. The CDR3 DNA sequence: TGTGCCAGCAGTGACAGGGAGGGTCAGCCCCAGCATTTT. The V gene is TRBV6-1, the J gene TRBJ1-5; maybe TRBD1 (5 bases). Germline-derived CDR1 and CDR2 are MNHNS and SASEGT. The CDR3 is made up of 13 amino acids. Trimming removed 3 bases from V and 6 bases from J, with 9 bases in between.

The chain is built from TRBV3-1 (or the pseudogene TRBV3-2) and TRBJ2-7; 8 bases map to TRBD2. V shed 1 base and J 6 bases; nucleotides not matched to a gene: 8. The germline gives CDR1 LGHDT, CDR2 YNNKEL (reference sequence). The CDR3 totals 15 residues. CDR3 protein: CASSQGTGGPGEQYF. The CDR3 coding sequence is TGTGCCAGCAGCCAAGGCACGGGAGGGCCCGGCGAGCAGTACTTC.

The gene calls are TRBV24-1 and TRBJ2-1; D is uncertain. V was cut by 7 bases and J by 0 bases, with 9 bases left in between. The CDR3 consists of 14 residues. Germline V gene data show CDR1 as KGHDR and CDR2 as SFDVKD. CDR3 region: CATSRIGSYNEQFF. CDR3 DNA sequence: TGTGCCACCAGCAGGATCGGCTCCTACAATGAGCAGTTCTTC.

The chain carries TRBV19 and TRBJ1-1; 7 nucleotides match TRBD1. J lost 4 bases, V lost 4 bases, and 15 bases had no gene match. The CDR3 is made up of 17 amino acids. The germline V gene has CDR1 LNHDA and CDR2 SQIVND (reference sequence). The CDR3 loop reads CASSTDREWVWGTEAFF. In DNA, the CDR3 is TGTGCCAGTAGTACCGACAGGGAATGGGTGTGGGGCACTGAAGCTTTCTTT.

The CDR3 region is CASSFGTGGNQPQHF. The CDR3 DNA follows: TGTGCCAGCAGTTTCGGGACAGGGGGCAATCAGCCCCAGCATTTT. The V and J genes are TRBV28 and TRBJ1-5, with 10 bases identical to TRBD1. The J segment lost 2 bases and the V segment lost 3 bases, leaving 1 base of the junction unmatched. Germline V gives CDR1 MDHEN, CDR2 SYDVKM. The length of the CDR3 is 15 residues.

This clone occurred a few times. CDR3 DNA sequence: TGCAGTGCTAGTCGAGGAGCTAACTATGGCTACACCTTC. Its protein product is CSASRGANYGYTF. The rearrangement uses TRBV20-1 and TRBJ1-2, with no clear D. V lost 3 bases, J lost 0 bases, and 8 bases lay in between. CDR3 length: 13 residues. Per the germline V gene, CDR1 is DFQATT and CDR2 is SNEGSKA (reference sequence).

This sequence joins TRBV6-1 and TRBJ1-6; the D gene is possibly TRBD1 (5 bases). The CDR3 runs 15 residues. With 2 bases removed from V and 9 bases from J, the gap between germline ends came to 14 bases. The germline V gene encodes CDR1 MNHNS and CDR2 SASEGT. The CDR3 here is CASSEWGRETSPLHF. CDR3 DNA: TGTGCCAGCAGTGAATGGGGCAGGGAAACTTCACCCCTCCACTTT.

As DNA, the CDR3 is TGTGCCAGCAGCCCGGCCACAGGGAGCACTGAAGCTTTCTTT. This encodes CASSPATGSTEAFF. This chain joins TRBV4-2 and TRBJ1-1; a possible D gene is TRBD1 (6 bases). Trimming shortened V by 4 bases and J by 4 bases, and 13 bases separated the two germline ends. The V gene's germline CDR1 is LGHNA and CDR2 YNFKEQ. CDR3 size: 14 residues.

This clone was counted only a few times. This chain joins TRBV6-6 and TRBJ2-7, with TRBD2 matching 13 bases. Germline V CDR1 and CDR2: MNHNY, SVGAGI (reference sequence). The length of the CDR3 is 14 residues. With 6 bases clipped from V and 6 bases from J, the junction kept 5 bases outside the gene matches. This CDR3 reads CASSTGLAGREQYF. In nucleotides, the CDR3 is TGTGCCAGCAGCACGGGACTAGCGGGACGCGAGCAGTACTTC.